The T cell receptor (beta chain) described here comes from a study of vaccination effects on CD4 cells after COVID-19. Study-wide context: After the second dose, samples were taken at median day 72. Study-level points and caveats: There was marked clonal contraction among infection- and vaccine-induced clones late after vaccination.

Trimming cost V 7 bases and J 0 bases; bases outside gene matches: 18. This CDR3 region has 19 residues. Germline values: CDR1 MNHEY, CDR2 SMNVEV (reference sequence). On roughly day 9 of culture, CD4+ T cells were separated out. Two doses of either BNT162b2 or mRNA-1273 were given to each participant. According to the study, vaccine recipients showed no prior SARS-CoV-2 infection and negative nucleocapsid antibodies. Sequencing used immunoSEQ multiplex PCR; TCRdb keeps in-frame clones, though not all of them. The sample has about 66,000 clones; around 85% are singletons. On this clone: The target antigen is unknown.

This chain links TRBV27 with TRBJ1-3; 7 bases align to TRBD1. The sequences come from CD4+ T cells from PBMCs cultured without peptide, collected after COVID-19 vaccination. The clonotype was recovered from a human donor who received a COVID-19 vaccine. DNA for the CDR3: TGTGCCAGCACCTTAGTCCGCCTTTGGGACAGTTACTCTGGAAACACCATATATTTT. Its protein product is CASTLVRLWDSYSGNTIYF.